This T cell receptor (beta chain) comes out of a study of control samples from healthy donors and cancer patients. Data came from immunoSEQ multiplex PCR; TCRdb stores just in-frame clones and leaves some out. Here the sample spans under 150,000 clones, about 95% being singletons. The CDR3 runs 13 residues. CDR1 is MGHRA, CDR2 YSYEKL, per germline. V gave up 8 bases and J gave up 3 bases, with 10 bases separating them. The specimen was blood. The receptor comes from a man aged 25 to 40 in good health. This rearrangement joins TRBV4-1 to TRBJ2-2, with D hard to call. The CDR3, as DNA: TGCGCCAGCGGTGGGTTGGACACCGGGGAGCTGTTTTTT. Translating it yields CASGGLDTGELFF.